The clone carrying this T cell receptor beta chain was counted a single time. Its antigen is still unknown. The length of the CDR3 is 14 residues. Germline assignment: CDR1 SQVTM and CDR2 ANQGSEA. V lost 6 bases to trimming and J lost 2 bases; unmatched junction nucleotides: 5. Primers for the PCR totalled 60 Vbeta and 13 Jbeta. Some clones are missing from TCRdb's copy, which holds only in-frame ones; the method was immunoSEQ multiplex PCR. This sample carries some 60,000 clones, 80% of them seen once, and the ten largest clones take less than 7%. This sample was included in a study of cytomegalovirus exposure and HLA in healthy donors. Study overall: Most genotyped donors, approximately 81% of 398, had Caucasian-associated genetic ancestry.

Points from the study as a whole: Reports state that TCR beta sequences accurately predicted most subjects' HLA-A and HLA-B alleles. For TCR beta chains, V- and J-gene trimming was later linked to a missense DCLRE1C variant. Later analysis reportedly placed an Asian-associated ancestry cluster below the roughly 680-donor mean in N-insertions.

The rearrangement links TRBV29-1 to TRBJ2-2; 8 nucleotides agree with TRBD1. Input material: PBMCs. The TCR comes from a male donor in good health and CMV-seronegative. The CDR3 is CSVFGQGNTGELFF. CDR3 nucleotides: TGCAGCGTCTTCGGACAGGGAAACACCGGGGAGCTGTTTTTT.